This T cell receptor beta chain was recorded in a study of OX40 agonist ivuxolimab in advanced cancers. Study background: Prior anti-PD-1, anti-PD-L1 or anti-CTLA-4 therapy did not bar entry, and approximately 40% had some.

The V and J ends lost 0 bases and 4 bases, in that order; junction bases with no gene match: 11. This CDR3 has 19 amino acids. CDR1 is SGHNT and CDR2 is YYREEE in the germline V gene (reference sequence). TCRdb keeps only in-frame clones here, not all; method: immunoSEQ multiplex PCR. The sample has tens of thousands of clones, 65% to 90% seen once. This sequence joins TRBV5-4 and TRBJ2-3; TRBD2 matches at 13 bases. Sequenced here: CD4+ or CD8+ T cells sorted from blood, sampled in a trial of the OX40 agonist ivuxolimab. The TCR originated in an adult with an advanced solid tumor such as melanoma, head and neck, liver or kidney cancer. DNA for the CDR3: TGTGCCAGCAGCTTGGGAACCAGTAAACTAGCGGGAGGGGCAGATACGCAGTATTTT. Its protein product is CASSLGTSKLAGGADTQYF.